The 6 T cell receptor beta chains given below trace back to one sample, sequenced in a study of glioma-infiltrating T cells (dated by TCRdb to between 2015 and 2016). The sequencer listed for this sample is Illumina MiSeq. TCR alpha and beta CDR3 regions were amplified with the iRepertoire nested amplicon-rescue multiplex PCR (arm-PCR) platform from RNA. Starting from the raw public reads, TCRdb applied fastp trimming at Q25, assembled clones with MiXCR and retained in-frame beta chains. CDR3 protein sequences are deduplicated, and each keeps its most common genes and DNA. For this sample the table gives roughly 100,000 distinct CDR3 sequences, of which approximately 28% were detected only once. Approximately 46% of the sample is taken by the ten largest. The sequenced sample was glioma tissue, nonneoplastic brain tissue, or PBMCs (not recorded which). These receptors were obtained from a human donor with low-grade glioma or glioblastoma, undergoing nonglioma brain surgery, or in good health (not recorded which).

Regarding this clonotype: A much larger clone lies a single base off, so this may be a read error. The V call is TRBV2, the J call TRBJ1-1; D is undetermined. V lost 3 bases and J lost 5, with 10 bases in between. The length of the CDR3 is 13 residues. CDR1 and CDR2 from the germline V gene are SNHLY and FYNNEI. The CDR3 here is CASSEMKRTEAFF. CDR3 DNA: TGTGCCAGCAGTGAGATGAAGAGGACTGAAGCTTTCTTT.

In its sample, this clonotype was seen many times. CDR3 in DNA: TGTGCCAGCAGTCCTCAATCCCAAGAGACCCAGTACTTC. Translating it yields CASSPQSQETQYF. The chain employs TRBV28 and TRBJ2-5, with unresolved D. Trimming took 5 bases from V and 1 from J, leaving 8 bases between them. The length of the CDR3 is 13 residues. Per the germline V gene, CDR1 is MDHEN and CDR2 is SYDVKM. Using reference TRBV28 and TRBJ2-5 for the parts outside the CDR3, the full variable domain is DVKVTQSSRYLVKRTGEKVFLECVQDMDHENMFWYRQDPGLGLRLIYFSYDVKMKEKGDIPEGYSVSREKKERFSLILESASTNQTSMYLCASSPQSQETQYFGPGTRLLVL.

The chain employs TRBV7-2 and TRBJ2-2, with TRBD1 as a possible D gene (6 bases). Germline V CDR1 and CDR2: SGHTA, FQGNSA. The CDR3 totals 15 residues. Deletions cut 5 bases from V and 0 bases from J, with 10 bases between. CDR3 region: CASSMGHSNTGELFF. The CDR3 DNA reads TGTGCCAGCAGCATGGGACATTCGAACACCGGGGAGCTGTTTTTT.

As concerns this clonotype: A much larger clonotype is one base distant, so this may be a read error. This rearrangement joins TRBV4-1 to TRBJ1-1; D is unresolved. The V end was cut by 4 bases, the J end by 4 bases, with 10 bases between. The CDR3 covers 13 residues. Germline loops: CDR1 MGHRA, CDR2 YSYEKL. CDR3 amino acids: CASSPDRSTEAFF. The DNA for the CDR3 is TGCGCCAGCAGCCCTGACCGTTCCACTGAAGCTTTCTTT.

In regard to this clonotype: This may be a read error, as it is one base from a much larger clone. The chain combines TRBV28 with TRBJ1-1, with 8 positions matching TRBD1. V lost 6 bases, J lost 5 bases, and 8 bases stayed unmatched. Germline loops: CDR1 MDHEN, CDR2 SYDVKM. The CDR3 length is 14 residues. CDR3 coding DNA: TGTGCCAGCAGAAGTACAGGGGGAAGGACTGAAGCTTTCTTT. Translating it yields CASRSTGGRTEAFF.

The gene calls are TRBV11-2 and TRBJ2-7; TRBD1 matches at 11 bases. The junction had 8 bases not matched to a gene; V was cut back by 4 bases and J by 3 bases. The CDR3 covers 16 residues. Germline V gives CDR1 SGHAT, CDR2 FQNNGV. This CDR3 is CASSSDPGQGDYEQYF. CDR3 in DNA: TGTGCCAGCAGCTCCGATCCGGGACAGGGGGACTACGAGCAGTACTTC.